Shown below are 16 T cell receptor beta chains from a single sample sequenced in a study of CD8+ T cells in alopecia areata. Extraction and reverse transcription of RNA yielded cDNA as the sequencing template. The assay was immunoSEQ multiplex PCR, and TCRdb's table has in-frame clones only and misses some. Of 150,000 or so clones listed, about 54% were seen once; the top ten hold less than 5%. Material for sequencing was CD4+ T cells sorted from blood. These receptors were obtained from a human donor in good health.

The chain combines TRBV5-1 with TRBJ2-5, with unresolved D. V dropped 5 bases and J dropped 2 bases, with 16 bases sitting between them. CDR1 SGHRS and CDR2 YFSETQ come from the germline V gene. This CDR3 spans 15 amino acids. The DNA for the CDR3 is TGCGCCAGCAGGCTCTTGGACGTCCTTCAAGAGACCCAGTACTTC. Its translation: CASRLLDVLQETQYF.

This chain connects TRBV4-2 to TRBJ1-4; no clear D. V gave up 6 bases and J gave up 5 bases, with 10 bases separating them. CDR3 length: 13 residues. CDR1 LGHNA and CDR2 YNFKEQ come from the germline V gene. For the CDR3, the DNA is TGTGCCAGCAGAGCAGCGCCCAATGAAAAACTGTTTTTT. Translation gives CASRAAPNEKLFF.

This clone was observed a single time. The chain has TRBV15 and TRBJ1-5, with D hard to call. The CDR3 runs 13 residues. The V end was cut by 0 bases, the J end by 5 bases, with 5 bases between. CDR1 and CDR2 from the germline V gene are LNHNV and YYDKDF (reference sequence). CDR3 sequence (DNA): TGTGCCACCAGCAGAGACGGGGATCAGCCCCAGCATTTT. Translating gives CATSRDGDQPQHF.

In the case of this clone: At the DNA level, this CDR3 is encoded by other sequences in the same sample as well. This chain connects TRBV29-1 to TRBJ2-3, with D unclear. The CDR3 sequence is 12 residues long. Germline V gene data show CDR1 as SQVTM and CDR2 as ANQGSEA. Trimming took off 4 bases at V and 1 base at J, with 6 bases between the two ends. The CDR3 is CSVVGGTDTQYF. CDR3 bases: TGCAGCGTTGTAGGTGGCACAGATACGCAGTATTTT.

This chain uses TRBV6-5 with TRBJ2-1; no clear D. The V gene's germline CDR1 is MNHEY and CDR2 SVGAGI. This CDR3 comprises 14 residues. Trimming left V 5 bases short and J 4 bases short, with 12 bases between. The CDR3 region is CASSPLGLYNEQFF. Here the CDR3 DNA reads TGTGCCAGCAGTCCCCTTGGGCTGTACAATGAGCAGTTCTTC.

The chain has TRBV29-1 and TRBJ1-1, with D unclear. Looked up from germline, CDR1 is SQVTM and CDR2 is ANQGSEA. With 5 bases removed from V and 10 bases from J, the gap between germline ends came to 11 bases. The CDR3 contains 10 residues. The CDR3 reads CSVSRPVAFF. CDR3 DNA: TGCAGCGTTTCCAGACCTGTAGCTTTCTTT.

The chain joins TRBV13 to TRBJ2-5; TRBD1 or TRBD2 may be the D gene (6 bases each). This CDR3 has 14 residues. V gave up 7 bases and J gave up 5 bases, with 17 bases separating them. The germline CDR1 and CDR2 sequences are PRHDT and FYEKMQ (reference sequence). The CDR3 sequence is CASILTGARETQYF. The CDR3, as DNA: TGTGCCAGCATCCTAACGGGGGCCCGGGAGACCCAGTACTTC. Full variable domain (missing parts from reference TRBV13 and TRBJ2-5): AAGVIQSPRHLIKEKRETATLKCYPIPRHDTVYWYQQGPGQDPQFLISFYEKMQSDKGSIPDRFSAQQFSDYHSELNMSSLELGDSALYFCASILTGARETQYFGPGTRLLVL.

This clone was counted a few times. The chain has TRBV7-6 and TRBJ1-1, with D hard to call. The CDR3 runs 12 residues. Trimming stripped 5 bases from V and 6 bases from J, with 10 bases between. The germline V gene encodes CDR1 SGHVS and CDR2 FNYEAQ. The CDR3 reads CASSPRDAEAFF. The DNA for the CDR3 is TGTGCCAGCAGCCCACGGGATGCTGAAGCTTTCTTT. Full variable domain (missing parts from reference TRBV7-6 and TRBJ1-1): GAGVSQSPRYKVTKRGQDVALRCDPISGHVSLYWYRQALGQGPEFLTYFNYEAQQDKSGLPNDRFSAERPEGSISTLTIQRTEQRDSAMYRCASSPRDAEAFFGQGTRLTVV.

CDR3 loop: CASSYDRGNEQFF. DNA of the CDR3: TGTGCCAGCAGTTATGACAGGGGTAATGAGCAGTTCTTC. The rearrangement links TRBV6-6 to TRBJ2-1, with 8 bases fitting TRBD1. The germline gives CDR1 MNHNY, CDR2 SVGAGI (reference sequence). There are 13 residues in the CDR3. Trimming removed 3 bases from V and 7 bases from J; junction bases left unmatched: 2.

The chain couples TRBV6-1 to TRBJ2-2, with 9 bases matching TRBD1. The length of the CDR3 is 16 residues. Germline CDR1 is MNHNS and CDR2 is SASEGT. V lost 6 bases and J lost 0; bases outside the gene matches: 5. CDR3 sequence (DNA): TGTGCCAGCAGGGAACAGGGGGCCGCGAACACCGGGGAGCTGTTTTTT. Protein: CASREQGAANTGELFF.

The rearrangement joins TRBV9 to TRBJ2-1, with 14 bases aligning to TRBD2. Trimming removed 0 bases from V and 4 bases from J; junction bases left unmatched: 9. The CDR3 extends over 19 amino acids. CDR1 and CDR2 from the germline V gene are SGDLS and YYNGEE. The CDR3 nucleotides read TGTGCCAGCAGCGTAGAGGGACTAGCGGGAGCCCACCGTTACAATGAGCAGTTCTTC. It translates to CASSVEGLAGAHRYNEQFF.

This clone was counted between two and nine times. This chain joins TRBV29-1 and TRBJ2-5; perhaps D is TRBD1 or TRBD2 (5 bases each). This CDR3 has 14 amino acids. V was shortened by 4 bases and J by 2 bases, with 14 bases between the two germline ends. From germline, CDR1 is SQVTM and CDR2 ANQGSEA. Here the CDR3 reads CSVVFREGQETQYF. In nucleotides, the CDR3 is TGCAGCGTTGTCTTCCGCGAGGGGCAAGAGACCCAGTACTTC. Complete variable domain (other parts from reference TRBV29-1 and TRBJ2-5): SAVISQKPSRDICQRGTSLTIQCQVDSQVTMMFWYRQQPGQSLTLIATANQGSEATYESGFVIDKFPISRPNLTFSTLTVSNMSPEDSSIYLCSVVFREGQETQYFGPGTRLLVL.

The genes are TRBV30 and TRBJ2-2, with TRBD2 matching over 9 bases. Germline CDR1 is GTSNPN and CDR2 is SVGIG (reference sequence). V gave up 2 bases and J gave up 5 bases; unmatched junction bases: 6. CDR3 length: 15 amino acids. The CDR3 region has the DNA TGTGCCTGGAGTAGGCTAGCGGGACGGACCGGGGAGCTGTTTTTT. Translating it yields CAWSRLAGRTGELFF.

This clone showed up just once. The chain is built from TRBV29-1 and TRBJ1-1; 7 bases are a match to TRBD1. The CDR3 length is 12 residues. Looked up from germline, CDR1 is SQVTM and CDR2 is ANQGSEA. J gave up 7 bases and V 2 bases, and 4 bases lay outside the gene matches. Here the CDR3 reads CSVESGTVEAFF. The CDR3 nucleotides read TGCAGCGTTGAATCAGGGACAGTTGAAGCTTTCTTT.

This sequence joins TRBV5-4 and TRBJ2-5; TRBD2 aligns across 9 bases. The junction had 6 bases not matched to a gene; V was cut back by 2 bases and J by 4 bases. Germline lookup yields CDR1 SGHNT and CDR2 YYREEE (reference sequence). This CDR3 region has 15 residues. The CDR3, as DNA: TGTGCCAGCAGCTTTGGCGGGAGGGCTGCAGAGACCCAGTACTTC. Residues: CASSFGGRAAETQYF.

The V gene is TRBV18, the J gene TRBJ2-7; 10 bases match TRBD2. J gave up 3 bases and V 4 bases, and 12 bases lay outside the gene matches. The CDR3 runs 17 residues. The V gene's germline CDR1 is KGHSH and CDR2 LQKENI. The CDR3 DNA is TGTGCCAGCTCACAAAGTGGTGGGGCTAGCGGGAGCTACGAGCAGTACTTC. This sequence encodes CASSQSGGASGSYEQYF.